The 29 T cell receptor beta chains listed next were all sequenced from one sample in a study of T-cell memory formation after mild COVID-19. From the 5' RACE reads, TCRdb called clonotypes with MiXCR, one entry per CDR3 protein. The sample lists a few hundred thousand distinct CDR3 sequences, over 13% seen once, with 20% to 25% in the top ten. Input material: PBMCs or a T cell subset sorted from them (not recorded which). These receptors were collected from a man in his late teens or twenties who had mild COVID-19 (a few samples of this study predate the infection). Cell type and time point are not known.

V usage is TRBV27 and J usage is TRBJ2-7; 9 nucleotides agree with TRBD1. This CDR3 region has 16 residues. Germline CDR1 is MNHEY and CDR2 is SMNVEV (reference sequence). Losses at the gene ends were 4 bases for V and 7 bases for J; bases not matched to a gene: 14. DNA of the CDR3: TGTGCCAGCAGTTCCCGCCTCCGGGACAGGGTATCGGAGCAGTACTTC. Translation: CASSSRLRDRVSEQYF.

This clonotype appeared many times. The gene calls are TRBV12-3 or TRBV12-4 and TRBJ2-5; a possible D gene is TRBD1 (6 bases). This CDR3 contains 12 residues. V lost 8 bases and J 1 base, leaving 8 bases between the germline ends. In nucleotides, the CDR3 is TGTGCCAGCGGACAGCTCCAAGAGACCCAGTACTTC. This translates into CASGQLQETQYF.

The chain is built from TRBV28 and TRBJ2-2, with D uncertain. Germline-derived CDR1 and CDR2 are MDHEN and SYDVKM. This CDR3 has 12 amino acids. Trimming pared 6 bases from V and 4 bases from J, leaving 6 bases between. CDR3 nucleotides: TGTGCCAGCAGCAAGACCACCGGGGAGCTGTTTTTT. Residues: CASSKTTGELFF.

This clonotype was detected many times. This sequence joins TRBV5-1 and TRBJ2-3; D gene unclear. The CDR3 totals 13 residues. Trimming stripped 2 bases from V and 2 bases from J, with 6 bases between. Germline values: CDR1 SGHRS, CDR2 YFSETQ. CDR3 in amino acids: CASSFAYTDTQYF. CDR3 DNA sequence: TGCGCCAGCAGCTTTGCTTACACAGATACGCAGTATTTT.

This clonotype was detected only a few times. Written as DNA, the CDR3 is TGTGCCAGTACCTTCGTGGCGACAGGGCTCAATGAAAAACTGTTTTTT. Translation: CASTFVATGLNEKLFF. The gene calls are TRBV19 and TRBJ1-4; 7 bases line up with TRBD1. Germline V CDR1 and CDR2: LNHDA, SQIVND (reference sequence). V shed 7 bases and J 5 bases; nucleotides not matched to a gene: 13. The CDR3 covers 16 residues.

The chain uses TRBV5-1 and TRBJ2-1; the D gene is possibly TRBD1 (6 bases). The CDR3 spans 15 residues. The germline gives CDR1 SGHRS, CDR2 YFSETQ. The ends were cut back, 2 bases at V and 3 bases at J, with 12 bases in the middle. The CDR3 DNA is TGCGCCAGCAGCTTCAGGGGTCAGGACTACAATGAGCAGTTCTTC. Residues: CASSFRGQDYNEQFF. Supplemented by reference TRBV5-1 and TRBJ2-1, the full variable domain reads KAGVTQTPRYLIKTRGQQVTLSCSPISGHRSVSWYQQTPGQGLQFLFEYFSETQRNKGNFPGRFSGRQFSNSRSEMNVSTLELGDSALYLCASSFRGQDYNEQFFGPGTRLTVL.

The CDR3 here is CASSWPGSLGTQYF. CDR3 bases: TGTGCCAGCAGTTGGCCAGGGTCCTTGGGGACCCAGTACTTC. The V call is TRBV6-5, the J call TRBJ2-5; perhaps TRBD1 as D (5 bases). CDR1 is MNHEY, CDR2 SVGAGI, per germline. CDR3 length: 14 residues. The V end was cut by 4 bases, the J end by 7 bases, with 16 bases between.

The sample holds a few counts of this clonotype. The gene calls are TRBV25-1 and TRBJ1-5; possibly TRBD1 for D (5 bases). The CDR3 totals 14 residues. V lost 2 bases and J 3 bases, leaving 8 bases between the germline ends. CDR1 and CDR2 from the germline V gene are MGHDK and SYGVNS. Here the CDR3 DNA reads TGTGCCAGCAGTGAACAGGGTCACAATCAGCCCCAGCATTTT. Translated, it gives CASSEQGHNQPQHF. The variable domain in full, with the rest retrieved from reference TRBV25-1 and TRBJ1-5, is EADIYQTPRYLVIGTGKKITLECSQTMGHDKMYWYQQDPGMELHLIHYSYGVNSTEKGDLSSESTVSRIRTEHFPLTLESARPSHTSQYLCASSEQGHNQPQHFGDGTRLSIL.

The chain couples TRBV7-9 to TRBJ1-1; D not certain. V was pared by 1 base and J by 4 bases, with 10 bases between. From germline, CDR1 is SEHNR and CDR2 FQNEAQ (reference sequence). The CDR3 has 14 amino acids. This CDR3 is CASSLEGFGTEAFF. The CDR3 nucleotides read TGTGCCAGCAGCTTAGAAGGGTTCGGCACTGAAGCTTTCTTT.

This clonotype was counted only a few times. The chain employs TRBV7-3 and TRBJ2-3, with TRBD2 identical over 7 bases. V was clipped by 2 bases and J by 6 bases; unmatched bases: 2. In germline, CDR1 is SGHTA, CDR2 FQGTGA. This CDR3 has 13 residues. CDR3 residues: CASSLGRGDTQYF. CDR3 DNA: TGTGCCAGCAGCTTAGGGCGGGGGGATACGCAGTATTTT.

This clonotype came up a few times. The CDR3 protein is CASSQVPSGSYNEQFF. The CDR3 coding sequence is TGTGCCAGCAGCCAAGTCCCTAGCGGGAGTTACAATGAGCAGTTCTTC. The rearrangement joins TRBV4-2 to TRBJ2-1; 10 positions match TRBD2. Germline-derived CDR1 and CDR2 are LGHNA and YNFKEQ. Trimming at V came to 1 base and at J to 4 bases, leaving 4 bases not matched to a gene. CDR3 length: 16 residues.

This clonotype was counted a few times. The chain carries TRBV20-1 and TRBJ1-4; TRBD1 aligns across 11 bases. The CDR3 loop spans 15 amino acids. V was pared by 5 bases and J by 11 bases, with 13 bases of the junction left unmatched. Germline lookup yields CDR1 DFQATT and CDR2 SNEGSKA (reference sequence). The CDR3, as DNA: TGCAGTGCTTCGACACCGGGACAGGGGGATCGGAAACTGTTTTTT. This sequence encodes CSASTPGQGDRKLFF.

This clonotype has just a few counts. This rearrangement joins TRBV7-9 to TRBJ1-2; unclear D gene. This CDR3 is 11 amino acids long. V shed 10 bases and J shed 5 bases, with 11 bases lying between them. Germline V lookup: CDR1 SEHNR, CDR2 FQNEAQ (reference sequence). The DNA of the CDR3 is TGTGCCAAGGACGGTCCTTATGGCTACACCTTC. This gives the protein CAKDGPYGYTF.

This clonotype was seen only a few times. The J gene is TRBJ2-5, the V gene TRBV12-3 or TRBV12-4; D is possibly TRBD2 (5 bases). This CDR3 region has 14 residues. V dropped 3 bases and J dropped 1 base, with 9 bases sitting between them. The CDR3 region has the DNA TGTGCCAGCAGTTTCGAGGGCAGCCAAGAGACCCAGTACTTC. Encoded protein: CASSFEGSQETQYF.

This clonotype was seen repeatedly, ten times or more. The V and J genes are TRBV5-1 and TRBJ2-5; D gene uncertain. This CDR3 is built from 14 residues. Germline V gene data show CDR1 as SGHRS and CDR2 as YFSETQ. Trimming removed 0 bases at V and 5 bases at J, with 11 bases between. DNA for the CDR3: TGCGCCAGCAGCTTGGTTCCCCCCGGGGAGACCCAGTACTTC. It encodes CASSLVPPGETQYF.

This clonotype was seen only a few times. The rearrangement uses TRBV4-3 and TRBJ2-2; 12 bases fit TRBD2. V lost 6 bases to trimming and J lost 3 bases; unmatched junction nucleotides: 8. The CDR3 has 17 amino acids. From germline, CDR1 is LGHNA and CDR2 YSLEER. CDR3 DNA sequence: TGCGCCAGCAGACAAAGACTAGCGGGGGCCTACACCGGGGAGCTGTTTTTT. It codes for CASRQRLAGAYTGELFF.

This clonotype turned up a few times. The chain has TRBV5-1 and TRBJ2-1; 7 bases agree with TRBD1. With 1 base clipped from V and 2 bases from J, the junction kept 9 bases outside the gene matches. This CDR3 is built from 17 residues. Germline CDR1 SGHRS, CDR2 YFSETQ. The CDR3 sequence: CASSLTPTQGAYNEQFF. CDR3 nucleotides: TGCGCCAGCAGCTTGACCCCGACCCAGGGGGCCTACAATGAGCAGTTCTTC.

The chain is built from TRBV19 and TRBJ2-1; 13 bases match TRBD2. The CDR3 length is 15 residues. J lost 7 bases, V lost 9 bases, and 9 bases had no gene match. Germline V CDR1 and CDR2: LNHDA, SQIVND (reference sequence). CDR3 in amino acids: CASGKGLAGSNEQFF. The CDR3 DNA sequence: TGTGCCAGCGGAAAGGGACTAGCGGGGAGTAATGAGCAGTTCTTC.

This clonotype came up a few times. The chain combines TRBV19 with TRBJ1-2; tentatively, D is TRBD1 (5 bases). Germline V gives CDR1 LNHDA, CDR2 SQIVND (reference sequence). Deletions cut 3 bases from V and 4 bases from J, with 9 bases between. The CDR3 length is 13 residues. For the CDR3, the DNA is TGTGCCAGTAGTATCTGGGGGAGCTATGGCTACACCTTC. It yields the protein CASSIWGSYGYTF. Using reference TRBV19 and TRBJ1-2 for the parts outside the CDR3, the full variable domain is DGGITQSPKYLFRKEGQNVTLSCEQNLNHDAMYWYRQDPGQGLRLIYYSQIVNDFQKGDIAEGYSVSREKKESFPLTVTSAQKNPTAFYLCASSIWGSYGYTFGSGTRLTVV.

This clonotype was counted at least ten times. The chain combines TRBV20-1 with TRBJ2-3; D is ambiguous. Trimming shortened V by 6 bases and J by 3 bases, and 4 bases separated the two germline ends. The CDR3 totals 10 residues. Germline V gene data show CDR1 as DFQATT and CDR2 as SNEGSKA (reference sequence). The CDR3 bases are TGCAGTGCAACTACAGATACGCAGTATTTT. Residues: CSATTDTQYF.

This clonotype was counted a few times. The chain recombines TRBV4-3 with TRBJ1-2; TRBD1 is a possible D gene (6 bases). Germline CDR1 reads LGHNA; CDR2 reads YSLEER. V was clipped by 0 bases and J by 5 bases, with 16 bases between them. CDR3 length: 16 residues. The CDR3 DNA follows: TGCGCCAGCAGCCAAGAAGGGGGTAGGACCCAGTATGGCTACACCTTC. This gives the protein CASSQEGGRTQYGYTF.

This clonotype came up many times. The V and J genes are TRBV7-6 and TRBJ2-7; 9 nucleotides line up with TRBD1. This CDR3 is 16 amino acids long. J lost 3 bases, V lost 1 base, and 7 bases had no gene match. Looked up from germline, CDR1 is SGHVS and CDR2 is FNYEAQ. The CDR3 spells CASSLVGGTGNYEQYF. CDR3 DNA: TGTGCCAGCAGCTTAGTAGGAGGGACAGGGAACTACGAGCAGTACTTC.

This clonotype has just one count. Written as DNA, the CDR3 is TGCAGTGCTAGATCCCAGGCCCTTAACTATGGCTACACCTTC. Its translation is CSARSQALNYGYTF. The rearrangement joins TRBV20-1 to TRBJ1-2; D not resolved. Germline V gives CDR1 DFQATT, CDR2 SNEGSKA (reference sequence). This CDR3 is 14 amino acids long. V lost 2 bases and J 1 base, leaving 11 bases between the germline ends.

V and J are TRBV4-3 and TRBJ2-1; D may correspond to TRBD1 or TRBD2 (7 bases each). Trimming cost V 1 base and J 3 bases, with 13 bases left between them. The CDR3 totals 16 residues. Germline V gene sequence: CDR1 LGHNA, CDR2 YSLEER. The CDR3: CASSQGAGGGYNEQFF. The CDR3 DNA follows: TGCGCCAGCAGCCAAGGTGCAGGGGGGGGCTACAATGAGCAGTTCTTC.

Only a few counts were recorded for this clonotype. The rearrangement uses TRBV12-3 or TRBV12-4 and TRBJ2-3; TRBD1 matches at 11 bases. The length of the CDR3 is 16 residues. J was trimmed by 6 bases and V by 4 bases; bases with no gene match: 9. CDR3 residues: CASSSLGQGAFDTQYF. The CDR3 DNA reads TGTGCCAGCAGTTCCCTCGGACAGGGGGCTTTTGATACGCAGTATTTT.

The J gene is TRBJ1-6, the V gene TRBV6-5; D gene uncertain. V lost 5 bases to trimming and J lost 7 bases, with 9 bases between them. The germline V gene has CDR1 MNHEY and CDR2 SVGAGI. CDR3 length: 13 amino acids. CDR3 residues: CASSPLRNSPLHF. CDR3 DNA sequence: TGTGCCAGCAGTCCACTACGGAATTCACCCCTCCACTTT.

This clonotype was counted at least ten times. The J gene is TRBJ1-2, the V gene TRBV20-1; 11 positions agree with TRBD1. Germline V gene lookup returns CDR1 DFQATT and CDR2 SNEGSKA (reference sequence). The CDR3 covers 15 residues. Unmatched junction bases numbered 7, after V lost 0 bases and J lost 7 bases. CDR3 region: CSARERTGGLGGYTF. The DNA of the CDR3 is TGCAGTGCTAGAGAAAGGACAGGGGGCCTGGGTGGCTACACCTTC.

This clonotype was observed a handful of times. This sequence joins TRBV4-3 and TRBJ1-1; D is ambiguous. The CDR3 sequence is 15 residues long. Germline CDR1 is LGHNA and CDR2 is YSLEER. Trimming left V 0 bases short and J 3 bases short, with 11 bases between. As DNA, the CDR3 is TGCGCCAGCAGCCAAGAATTGGGCTTGGACACTGAAGCTTTCTTT. Amino acids: CASSQELGLDTEAFF.

The V and J genes are TRBV6-5 and TRBJ1-1; D not resolved. The V end was cut by 0 bases, the J end by 4 bases, with 12 bases between. CDR3 length equals 15 residues. Germline CDR1 reads MNHEY; CDR2 reads SVGAGI. The CDR3 coding sequence is TGTGCCAGCAGTTACTCGTCGGGTGTGGGCACTGAAGCTTTCTTT. This codes for CASSYSSGVGTEAFF.